Sequencing of this T cell receptor beta chain was carried out in a study of low-dose radiotherapy and immunotherapy resistance in tumors. Across the whole study: A total of 13 Gy over 26 weeks was given to Cohort 2 as 1 Gy per fraction every two weeks.

This clonotype showed up many times. Germline lookup yields CDR1 SGHVS and CDR2 FQNEAQ. The CDR3 consists of 16 residues. J gave up 10 bases and V 4 bases, and 13 bases lay outside the gene matches. Alpha- and beta-chain coverage of first-strand cDNA came from TRAV- and TRBV-specific primers. For amplifying TCRs, the PCR ran for roughly 20 cycles with Phusion, which was used together with a constant-region primer and the adapter on the V primers. Following isolation, mRNA was amplified via in vitro transcription. TCRdb independently ran MiXCR on the reads; one entry per CDR3 protein. The profile covers under 90,000 distinct CDR3 sequences, with around 31% appearing a single time and 11% taken by the ten largest. Time point given: before trial treatment.

The clonotype originates from a female donor with ovarian cancer. The sample was PBMCs, taken before treatment. The V gene is TRBV7-8, the J gene TRBJ2-1, with TRBD2 identical over 10 bases. In DNA, the CDR3 is TGTGCCAGCAGCTGGGGTTTTGTGGGGACTAGCGCGGAGCAGTTCTTC. Translated: CASSWGFVGTSAEQFF.